This passage covers 29 T cell receptor beta chains from one sample sequenced in a study of early T cells in non-severe SARS-CoV-2 infection. TCRdb re-called the 5' RACE reads through MiXCR, storing one row per CDR3 protein. Among 55,000 to 80,000 distinct CDR3 sequences, over 9.5% were seen once, and the ten largest hold over 1.1%. Sequenced material: whole blood, taken at baseline. These receptors were obtained from an adult who was a healthcare worker with PCR-confirmed SARS-CoV-2 infection or an uninfected control (not recorded which).

Many counts were recorded for this clonotype. The rearrangement joins TRBV7-9 to TRBJ2-4; D perhaps matches TRBD2 (5 bases). The CDR3 has 14 residues. Germline lookup yields CDR1 SEHNR and CDR2 FQNEAQ (reference sequence). Between the trimmed V and J ends, which lost 7 bases and 2 bases, there was a span of 12 bases. This CDR3 is CASTTGGSKNIQYF. CDR3 nucleotide sequence: TGTGCCAGCACTACCGGCGGGTCCAAAAACATTCAGTACTTC.

This clonotype was seen a few times. The chain carries TRBV11-2 and TRBJ2-1; the D is unclear. CDR3 length: 13 residues. Trimming shortened V by 5 bases and J by 10 bases, and 15 bases separated the two germline ends. In germline, CDR1 is SGHAT, CDR2 FQNNGV. CDR3 amino acids: CASSLWTTGEQFF. For the CDR3, the DNA is TGTGCCAGCAGCCTTTGGACCACTGGGGAGCAGTTCTTC.

This clonotype was recorded a few times. The chain's CDR3 is CASSPSRGTGANVLTF. CDR3 bases: TGTGCCAGCAGCCCGAGTAGAGGAACGGGGGCCAACGTCCTGACTTTC. The chain combines TRBV9 with TRBJ2-6; D is undetermined. The CDR3 is 16 residues long. Trimming took off 4 bases at V and 4 bases at J, with 15 bases between the two ends. The V gene's germline CDR1 is SGDLS and CDR2 YYNGEE.

The chain employs TRBV5-5 and TRBJ2-3; 9 nucleotides match TRBD2. The V gene's germline CDR1 is SGHKS and CDR2 YYEKEE (reference sequence). CDR3 size: 15 residues. With 2 bases clipped from V and 4 bases from J, the junction kept 5 bases outside the gene matches. The CDR3 loop reads CASSFTSGWADTQYF. The CDR3 DNA reads as TGTGCCAGCAGCTTTACTAGCGGGTGGGCAGATACGCAGTATTTT.

The chain uses TRBV6-2 or TRBV6-3 and TRBJ2-7; D may be TRBD2 (6 bases). Germline V lookup: CDR1 MNHEY, CDR2 SVGEGT. This CDR3 is built from 13 residues. V lost 8 bases, J lost 7 bases, and 18 bases lay in between. The CDR3 region is CASREAGFGEQYF. As DNA, the CDR3 is TGTGCCAGCCGCGAAGCGGGCTTTGGAGAGCAGTACTTC.

Sample share makes this clonotype medium-sized. The rearrangement joins TRBV24-1 to TRBJ2-2; 7 nucleotides line up with TRBD1. This CDR3 is 16 amino acids long. Trimming took 0 bases from V and 6 from J; bases not matched to a gene: 6. Germline CDR1 is KGHDR and CDR2 is SFDVKD. The CDR3 bases are TGTGCCACCAGTGATTTGAGGCAGGGGGACGCCGGGGAGCTGTTTTTT. Amino acid sequence: CATSDLRQGDAGELFF.

This clonotype has more than one count but fewer than ten. The V and J genes are TRBV2 and TRBJ1-2, with D possibly being TRBD1 (5 bases). V lost 5 bases, J lost 2 bases, and 9 bases lay in between. Germline V CDR1 and CDR2: SNHLY, FYNNEI. The CDR3 has 13 amino acids. This CDR3 reads CASSKTVNYGYTF. CDR3 sequence (DNA): TGTGCCAGCAGTAAGACAGTCAACTATGGCTACACCTTC. Variable domain in full (rest from reference TRBV2 and TRBJ1-2): EPEVTQTPSHQVTQMGQEVILRCVPISNHLYFYWYRQILGQKVEFLVSFYNNEISEKSEIFDDQFSVERPDGSNFTLKIRSTKLEDSAMYFCASSKTVNYGYTFGSGTRLTVV.

The chain joins TRBV7-8 to TRBJ1-1; the D gene is possibly TRBD1 (5 bases). V was shortened by 3 bases and J by 3 bases, with 8 bases between the two germline ends. CDR1 is SGHVS and CDR2 is FQNEAQ in the germline V gene. This CDR3 spans 13 amino acids. CDR3 sequence: CASSFKGHTEAFF. The CDR3, as DNA: TGTGCCAGCAGCTTCAAGGGGCACACTGAAGCTTTCTTT.

The gene calls are TRBV29-1 and TRBJ2-3; 16 bases line up with TRBD2. Germline-derived CDR1 and CDR2 are SQVTM and ANQGSEA. The CDR3 has 16 residues. J lost 4 bases, V lost 4 bases, and 5 bases had no gene match. The CDR3 DNA reads TGCAGCGTTGCGTACGGGACTAGCGGGAGGGCAGATACGCAGTATTTT. This encodes CSVAYGTSGRADTQYF.

The rearrangement joins TRBV20-1 to TRBJ2-7; D uncertain. From germline, CDR1 is DFQATT and CDR2 SNEGSKA (reference sequence). V shed 0 bases and J shed 4 bases, with 4 bases lying between them. The CDR3 sequence is 11 residues long. CDR3 region: CSARDEYEQYF. The CDR3 nucleotides read TGCAGTGCTAGAGATGAATACGAGCAGTACTTC.

The rearrangement joins TRBV5-6 to TRBJ2-1, with 10 bases matching TRBD2. The CDR3 is 15 amino acids. Trimming cost V 0 bases and J 10 bases; bases outside gene matches: 7. CDR1 and CDR2 from the germline V gene are SGHDT and YYEEEE. CDR3 sequence: CASSLASGRAGEQFF. DNA of the CDR3: TGTGCCAGCAGCTTGGCCAGCGGGAGGGCCGGGGAGCAGTTCTTC.

The V gene is TRBV10-2, the J gene TRBJ2-7; D might be TRBD2 (6 bases). The CDR3 consists of 11 residues. V lost 11 bases to trimming and J lost 4 bases, with 12 bases between them. Germline lookup yields CDR1 WSHSY and CDR2 SAAADI. The CDR3 coding sequence is TGCGCCTCCTCGGAGGGATACGAGCAGTACTTC. This sequence encodes CASSEGYEQYF.

V is TRBV5-1 and J is TRBJ2-2; D uncertain. This CDR3 is built from 16 residues. Germline V gene data show CDR1 as SGHRS and CDR2 as YFSETQ. Between the trimmed V and J ends, which lost 0 bases and 0 bases, there was a span of 9 bases. The CDR3 loop is CASSLGTSPNTGELFF. The CDR3 region has the DNA TGCGCCAGCAGCTTGGGAACCTCTCCGAACACCGGGGAGCTGTTTTTT.

This clonotype was counted a few times. The chain recombines TRBV10-1 with TRBJ2-2; tentative D call: TRBD1 (6 bases). The CDR3 is made up of 15 amino acids. Germline V gene data show CDR1 as WNHNN and CDR2 as SYGVQD (reference sequence). V dropped 5 bases and J dropped 0 bases, with 10 bases sitting between them. The CDR3, as DNA: TGCGCCAGCAGTCCCGACAGGACGAACACCGGGGAGCTGTTTTTT. This codes for CASSPDRTNTGELFF.

In this sample, this clonotype turned up a few times. This chain connects TRBV11-2 to TRBJ1-1, with a weak D call TRBD1 (5 bases). CDR1 is SGHAT and CDR2 is FQNNGV in the germline V gene. The CDR3 covers 14 residues. Trimming pared 1 base from V and 3 bases from J, leaving 9 bases between. CDR3 in DNA: TGTGCCAGCAGCTTAGGGGACGGATACACTGAAGCTTTCTTT. This translates into CASSLGDGYTEAFF. The entire variable domain, with the rest obtained from reference TRBV11-2 and TRBJ1-1, is as follows: EAGVAQSPRYKIIEKRQSVAFWCNPISGHATLYWYQQILGQGPKLLIQFQNNGVVDDSQLPKDRFSAERLKGVDSTLKIQPAKLEDSAVYLCASSLGDGYTEAFFGQGTRLTVV.

Many counts were recorded for this clonotype. The CDR3 sequence: CSARSQRGSYEQYF. DNA of the CDR3: TGCAGTGCTAGAAGCCAGCGGGGATCCTACGAGCAGTACTTC. J is TRBJ2-7 and V is TRBV20-1, with 7 bases fitting TRBD2. Germline loops: CDR1 DFQATT, CDR2 SNEGSKA (reference sequence). The CDR3 loop spans 14 amino acids. V was clipped by 2 bases and J by 1 base; unmatched bases: 5.

This clonotype was seen repeatedly, ten times or more. This chain joins TRBV4-3 and TRBJ2-5, with 14 positions matching TRBD2. The CDR3 spans 15 residues. Germline CDR1 and CDR2: LGHNA and YSLEER. J gave up 1 base and V 5 bases, and 0 bases lay outside the gene matches. CDR3 coding DNA: TGCGCCAGCAGCGGGACTAGCGGGAGCCAAGAGACCCAGTACTTC. It encodes CASSGTSGSQETQYF.

The rearrangement uses TRBV5-1 and TRBJ2-2; D is unresolved. The CDR3 is made up of 16 amino acids. The V and J ends lost 0 bases and 1 base respectively, with 10 bases between them. CDR1 SGHRS and CDR2 YFSETQ come from the germline V gene. For the CDR3, the DNA is TGCGCCAGCAGCTTGGATAACAGATTGAACACCGGGGAGCTGTTTTTT. Its protein product is CASSLDNRLNTGELFF.

This clonotype was observed a few times. This sequence joins TRBV7-9 and TRBJ2-5, with TRBD2 identical over 10 bases. The junction had 7 bases not matched to a gene; V was cut back by 5 bases and J by 4 bases. Germline CDR1 and CDR2: SEHNR and FQNEAQ (reference sequence). CDR3 size: 15 residues. CDR3 in DNA: TGTGCCAGCAGCGCGCTAGCGGGAGCCGGAGAGACCCAGTACTTC. Translating gives CASSALAGAGETQYF.

The sample holds many counts of this clonotype. This chain uses TRBV18 with TRBJ1-6; TRBD1 matches 7 bases. V was clipped by 3 bases and J by 8 bases; unmatched bases: 7. The CDR3 extends over 15 amino acids. Germline loops: CDR1 KGHSH, CDR2 LQKENI. CDR3 in DNA: TGTGCCAGCTCACCGATGGGACAGCTGGATTCACCCCTCCACTTT. It yields the protein CASSPMGQLDSPLHF.

This clonotype has ten or more counts. The genes are TRBV5-4 and TRBJ2-5, with 12 bases lining up with TRBD2. V was clipped by 3 bases and J by 3 bases; unmatched bases: 3. Germline loops: CDR1 SGHNT, CDR2 YYREEE (reference sequence). CDR3 length: 15 amino acids. CDR3 amino acids: CASSSRLAGEETQYF. The CDR3 bases are TGTGCCAGCAGCTCCCGACTAGCGGGAGAAGAGACCCAGTACTTC.

The V gene is TRBV7-9, the J gene TRBJ2-5; D gene unclear. V was shortened by 6 bases and J by 5 bases, with 16 bases between the two germline ends. This CDR3 comprises 14 residues. Germline loops: CDR1 SEHNR, CDR2 FQNEAQ (reference sequence). This CDR3 is CASRARSSRETQYF. CDR3 DNA sequence: TGTGCCAGCAGGGCAAGGAGTAGCCGGGAGACCCAGTACTTC.

The CDR3 protein is CASSDIAKNIQYF. The CDR3 DNA reads TGTGCCAGCAGTGACATAGCCAAAAACATTCAGTACTTC. The rearrangement uses TRBV2 and TRBJ2-4; D unresolved. The V end lost 3 bases, the J end lost 0 bases, and 3 bases lay between the germline ends. The CDR3 loop spans 13 amino acids. Germline V CDR1 and CDR2: SNHLY, FYNNEI.

This clonotype was seen at least ten times. This chain uses TRBV14 with TRBJ2-1; TRBD1 or TRBD2 may be the D gene (5 bases each). CDR3 length: 16 amino acids. Trimming left V 4 bases short and J 4 bases short, with 17 bases between. The germline V gene encodes CDR1 SGHDN and CDR2 FVKESK. CDR3 bases: TGTGCCAGCAGCCGAATTAGCAGGGACCCATACAATGAGCAGTTCTTC. Translating it yields CASSRISRDPYNEQFF.

This clonotype has just a few counts. CDR3 nucleotide sequence: TGTGCCAGCAGCCCTACTCCGGGGGGGCCAGATACGCAGTATTTT. It translates to CASSPTPGGPDTQYF. This chain connects TRBV11-2 to TRBJ2-3; 8 positions agree with TRBD2. Trimming at V came to 5 bases and at J to 4 bases, leaving 8 bases not matched to a gene. This CDR3 contains 15 residues. Germline V lookup: CDR1 SGHAT, CDR2 FQNNGV.

This chain links TRBV7-9 with TRBJ1-5; TRBD1 matches 7 bases. J gave up 7 bases and V 5 bases, and 5 bases lay outside the gene matches. Germline CDR1 and CDR2: SEHNR and FQNEAQ (reference sequence). This CDR3 is 13 amino acids long. The CDR3 reads CASSRDSYQPQHF. Written as DNA, the CDR3 is TGTGCCAGCAGCCGGGACAGCTACCAGCCCCAGCATTTT.

This clonotype was observed a handful of times. The chain carries TRBV12-3 or TRBV12-4 and TRBJ2-7; 10 positions agree with TRBD1. V was clipped by 5 bases and J by 4 bases; unmatched bases: 2. This CDR3 has 13 amino acids. Here the CDR3 DNA reads TGTGCCAGCAGTGGGGACAGGGGTTACGAGCAGTACTTC. Translated: CASSGDRGYEQYF.

This clonotype was seen ten or more times. The J gene is TRBJ2-4, the V gene TRBV28; tentative D call: TRBD1 (5 bases). Germline CDR1 MDHEN, CDR2 SYDVKM. Trimming removed 5 bases at V and 0 bases at J, with 11 bases between. CDR3 length equals 15 residues. The CDR3 here is CASSETALAKNIQYF. In DNA, the CDR3 is TGTGCCAGCAGTGAGACAGCCTTAGCCAAAAACATTCAGTACTTC.

The V call is TRBV5-5, the J call TRBJ2-3; D is uncertain. V lost 0 bases to trimming and J lost 5 bases, with 7 bases between them. The CDR3 loop spans 13 amino acids. CDR1 is SGHKS and CDR2 is YYEKEE in the germline V gene (reference sequence). CDR3 coding DNA: TGTGCCAGCAGCTTGGACTGGGGAGATACGCAGTATTTT. It yields the protein CASSLDWGDTQYF.